A selection of T cell receptor beta chains follows, all from one sample in a study of T-cell reconstitution after alpha-beta-depleted transplantation in children. One entry per CDR3 protein results from TCRdb running MiXCR on the PCR reads. The sample consists of more than 200,000 distinct CDR3 sequences, about 23% of them appearing once. The sample was PBMCs, taken before TCRalphabeta/CD19-depleted stem cell transplant. The receptors were gathered from a girl aged 2-10 years with Fanconi anemia, due to receive a stem cell transplant. CDR3s include the opening cysteine and the closing phenylalanine or tryptophan. D genes are given only for firm matches.

j_call | d_call | v_call | cdr3_aa
TRBJ2-1 | TRBD2 | TRBV29-1 | CSVEGLAGGPSYNEQFF
TRBJ2-7 | TRBD1 | TRBV25-1 | CAGGQGHEQYF
TRBJ2-3 | - | TRBV10-3 | CAIKAGPRNTQYF
TRBJ2-1 | - | TRBV20-1 | CSASELAQYEQFF
TRBJ2-5 | - | TRBV18 | CASSPIGRETQYF
TRBJ1-1 | - | TRBV27 | CASSLVQNTEAFF
TRBJ2-7 | - | TRBV28 | CASSLWGTFYEQYF
TRBJ2-2 | - | TRBV4-1 | CASENRDTGELFF
TRBJ2-5 | - | TRBV4-2 | CASSYPGLQETQYF
TRBJ2-7 | - | TRBV10-3 | CAISAGTSYEQYF
TRBJ2-2 | - | TRBV29-1 | CSVEKTDTGELFF
TRBJ2-3 | TRBD2 | TRBV12-3/TRBV12-4 | CASIIAGVSPDTQYF
TRBJ2-7 | TRBD1 | TRBV10-2 | CASSPWTGRSYEQYF
TRBJ2-1 | TRBD2 | TRBV20-1 | CSAREFWTSNEQFF
TRBJ1-4 | - | TRBV20-1 | CSASRGRGEKLFF
TRBJ1-2 | - | TRBV12-3/TRBV12-4 | CASSLGSGGYTF
TRBJ2-5 | TRBD1 | TRBV6-2/TRBV6-3 | CASSYNLGQGVQETQYF
TRBJ2-1 | TRBD2 | TRBV20-1 | CSAHILAGYRGNEQFF
TRBJ1-5 | - | TRBV2 | CASSEERDIQPQHF
TRBJ2-2 | - | TRBV6-5 | CASNITGRGTGELFF
TRBJ2-1 | - | TRBV3-1 | CASSQAAAGPQFF
TRBJ2-7 | - | TRBV20-1 | CSATPSYYEQYF
TRBJ2-7 | TRBD2 | TRBV29-1 | CSVEGRDSYEQYF
TRBJ2-5 | - | TRBV6-1 | CASMKGGPETQYF
TRBJ2-1 | - | TRBV4-2 | CASSQDPAYYNEQFF
TRBJ2-5 | TRBD2 | TRBV5-6 | CASSLGPLSGRSKETQYF
TRBJ2-5 | - | TRBV29-1 | CSVLDKYQETQYF
TRBJ2-1 | TRBD2 | TRBV20-1 | CSAREPRAGGPREQFF
TRBJ2-1 | TRBD1 | TRBV7-3 | CASSSPGQGDEQFF
TRBJ2-5 | TRBD2 | TRBV25-1 | CASSELGTRSQETQYF
TRBJ2-7 | - | TRBV20-1 | CSVPGHRSYEQYF
TRBJ1-1 | - | TRBV12-3/TRBV12-4 | CASSLAVYNTEAFF
TRBJ2-7 | - | TRBV9 | CASSVDWQPSYEQYF
TRBJ2-1 | - | TRBV20-1 | CSALPGNSRSYNEQFF
TRBJ2-1 | TRBD2 | TRBV29-1 | CSVEGLAGEYNEQFF
TRBJ1-2 | TRBD1 | TRBV5-1 | CASSLQEGQGSYTF
TRBJ2-3 | TRBD2 | TRBV20-1 | CSAFEAGADTQYF
TRBJ2-5 | - | TRBV5-4 | CASSSRDAQETQYF
TRBJ2-3 | TRBD1 | TRBV7-3 | CASSRAGTGGRKDTQYF
TRBJ1-1 | - | TRBV4-2 | CASRVNTEAFF
TRBJ2-1 | - | TRBV25-1 | CASSATGHLYNEQFF
TRBJ2-3 | - | TRBV29-1 | CSVEGIDTQYF
TRBJ2-1 | - | TRBV6-4 | CASSDRAANEQFF
TRBJ2-7 | TRBD1 | TRBV7-9 | CASSLRDRYYEQYF
TRBJ2-1 | - | TRBV29-1 | CSVESVLVKSYNEQFF
TRBJ2-3 | - | TRBV29-1 | CSVEDRTLTDTQYF
TRBJ1-2 | - | TRBV29-1 | CSASDSNYGYTF
TRBJ1-1 | TRBD1 | TRBV6-5 | CASSYGTERTEAFF
TRBJ1-2 | - | TRBV2 | CASSEDTNYGYTF
TRBJ2-3 | TRBD2 | TRBV12-3/TRBV12-4 | CASSSRGGGTDTQYF
TRBJ2-1 | TRBD2 | TRBV5-6 | CASSRTSGRGEQFF
TRBJ2-7 | - | TRBV5-6 | CASSSSQGMIYEQYF